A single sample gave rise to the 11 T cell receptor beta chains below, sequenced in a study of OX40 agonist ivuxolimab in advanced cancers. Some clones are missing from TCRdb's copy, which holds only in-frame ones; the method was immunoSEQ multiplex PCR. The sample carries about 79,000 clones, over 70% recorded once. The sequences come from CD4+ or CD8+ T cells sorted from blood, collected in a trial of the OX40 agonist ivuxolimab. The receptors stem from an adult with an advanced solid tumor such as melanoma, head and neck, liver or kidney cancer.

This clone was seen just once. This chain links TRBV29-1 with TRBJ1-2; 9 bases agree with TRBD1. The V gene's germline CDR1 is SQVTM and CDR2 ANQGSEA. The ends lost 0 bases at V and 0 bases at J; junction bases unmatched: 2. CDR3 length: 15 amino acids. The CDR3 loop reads CSVEDRQGANYGYTF. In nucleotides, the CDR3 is TGCAGCGTTGAAGATCGACAGGGGGCTAACTATGGCTACACCTTC.

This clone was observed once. The CDR3 nucleotides read TGTGCCAGCAGTTCAAACAGGGAGAGCTCTGGAAACACCATATATTTT. It yields the protein CASSSNRESSGNTIYF. The chain couples TRBV6-5 to TRBJ1-3, with D perhaps TRBD1 (6 bases). The CDR3 runs to 16 residues. V was cut by 4 bases and J by 0 bases, with 13 bases left in between. CDR1 is MNHEY and CDR2 is SVGAGI in the germline V gene.

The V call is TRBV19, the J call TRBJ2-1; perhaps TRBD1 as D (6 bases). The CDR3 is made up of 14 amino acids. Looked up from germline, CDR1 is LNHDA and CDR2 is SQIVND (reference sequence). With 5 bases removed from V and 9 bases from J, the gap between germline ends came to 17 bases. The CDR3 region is CASSPRFDRREQFF. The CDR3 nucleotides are TGTGCCAGTAGTCCCCGCTTTGACAGGCGTGAGCAGTTCTTC.

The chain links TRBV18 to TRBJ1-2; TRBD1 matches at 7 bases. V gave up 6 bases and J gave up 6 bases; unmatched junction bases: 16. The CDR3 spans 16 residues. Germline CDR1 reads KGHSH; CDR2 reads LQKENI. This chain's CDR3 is CASSKNRDSLKDGYTF. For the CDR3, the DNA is TGTGCCAGCTCCAAAAACCGGGACAGTTTAAAGGATGGCTACACCTTC.

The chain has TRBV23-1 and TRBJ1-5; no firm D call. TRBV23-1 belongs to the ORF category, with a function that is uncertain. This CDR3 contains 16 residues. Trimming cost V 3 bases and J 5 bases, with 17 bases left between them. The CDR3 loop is CASSHYRMGGDQPQHF. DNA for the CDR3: TGCGCCAGCAGTCATTACCGTATGGGTGGGGATCAGCCCCAGCATTTT.

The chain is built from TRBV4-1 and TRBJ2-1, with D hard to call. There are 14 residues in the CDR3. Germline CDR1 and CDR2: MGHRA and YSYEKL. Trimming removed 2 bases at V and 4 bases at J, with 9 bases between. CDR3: CASSQPGVYNEQFF. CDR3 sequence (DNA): TGCGCCAGCAGCCAACCTGGGGTTTACAATGAGCAGTTCTTC.

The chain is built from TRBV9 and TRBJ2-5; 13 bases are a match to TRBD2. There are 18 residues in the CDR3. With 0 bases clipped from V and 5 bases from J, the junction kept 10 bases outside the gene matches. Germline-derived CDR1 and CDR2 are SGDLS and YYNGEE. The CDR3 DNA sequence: TGTGCCAGCAGCGTAGCCCGCGGGACTAGCGGGATTTCGGAGACCCAGTACTTC. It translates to CASSVARGTSGISETQYF.

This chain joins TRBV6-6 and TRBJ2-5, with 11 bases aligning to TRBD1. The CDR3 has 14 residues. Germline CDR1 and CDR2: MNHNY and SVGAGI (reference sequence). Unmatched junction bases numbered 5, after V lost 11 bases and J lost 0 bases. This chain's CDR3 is CASRTGGYQETQYF. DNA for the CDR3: TGTGCCTCCCGGACAGGGGGCTACCAAGAGACCCAGTACTTC.

CDR3 sequence: CASSSTLPLYSNQPQHF. The DNA of the CDR3 is TGTGCCAGCAGTTCTACACTACCTCTTTATAGCAATCAGCCCCAGCATTTT. This chain uses TRBV27 with TRBJ1-5; D is uncertain. This CDR3 has 17 amino acids. V lost 4 bases, J lost 0 bases, and 16 bases lay in between. Germline assignment: CDR1 MNHEY and CDR2 SMNVEV (reference sequence).

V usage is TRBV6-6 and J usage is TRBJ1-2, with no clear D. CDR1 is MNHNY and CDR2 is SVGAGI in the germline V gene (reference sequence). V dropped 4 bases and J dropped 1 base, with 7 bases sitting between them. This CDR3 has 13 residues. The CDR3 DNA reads TGTGCCAGCAGTTCGGCGAATAACTATGGCTACACCTTC. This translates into CASSSANNYGYTF.

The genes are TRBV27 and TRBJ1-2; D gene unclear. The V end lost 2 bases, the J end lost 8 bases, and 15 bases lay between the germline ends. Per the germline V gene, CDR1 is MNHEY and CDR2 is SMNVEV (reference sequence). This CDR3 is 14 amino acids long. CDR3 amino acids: CASSLTWNSPGYTF. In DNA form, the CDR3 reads TGTGCCAGCAGTTTAACGTGGAATAGTCCGGGCTACACCTTC.